This T cell receptor (beta chain) was sequenced during a study of response to subunit inactivated influenza vaccine. TCRdb reprocessed the RT-PCR reads via MiXCR and lists one record per CDR3 protein. Here the sample spans hundreds of thousands of distinct CDR3 sequences, approximately 11% being singletons. Another study also made use of these data, one on T cells expressing NK-cell markers. This second report adds: 5'RACE template switching with UMIs generated TCR beta cDNA.

This TCR was sampled from a man between 45 and 60 years old who received an inactivated influenza vaccine. Sequencing used PBMCs from blood, obtained on the day of vaccination.

CDR3 bases: TGTGCCAGCAGCGTAGCTACAGCGCCCTTCTCTGGAAACACCATATATTTT. This encodes CASSVATAPFSGNTIYF. The V and J genes are TRBV9 and TRBJ1-3; no reliable D call. The CDR3 has 17 amino acids. Per germline, CDR1 SGDLS and CDR2 YYNGEE. Trimming cost V 0 bases and J 0 bases, with 13 bases left between them. Combining the CDR3 with reference TRBV9 and TRBJ1-3 gives the whole variable domain DSGVTQTPKHLITATGQRVTLRCSPRSGDLSVYWYQQSLDQGLQFLIQYYNGEERAKGNILERFSAQQFPDLHSELNLSSLELGDSALYFCASSVATAPFSGNTIYFGEGSWLTVV.